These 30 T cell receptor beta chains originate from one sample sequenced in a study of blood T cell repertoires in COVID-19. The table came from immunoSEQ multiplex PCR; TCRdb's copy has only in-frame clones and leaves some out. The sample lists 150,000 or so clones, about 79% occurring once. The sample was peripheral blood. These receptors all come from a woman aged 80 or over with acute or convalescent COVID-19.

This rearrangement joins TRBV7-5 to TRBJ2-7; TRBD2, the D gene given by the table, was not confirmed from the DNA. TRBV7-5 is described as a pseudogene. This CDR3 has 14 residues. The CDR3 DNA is TGTGCCAGAAGCTTAGCGGGGGGGCCTTACGAGCAGTACTTC. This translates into CARSLAGGPYEQYF.

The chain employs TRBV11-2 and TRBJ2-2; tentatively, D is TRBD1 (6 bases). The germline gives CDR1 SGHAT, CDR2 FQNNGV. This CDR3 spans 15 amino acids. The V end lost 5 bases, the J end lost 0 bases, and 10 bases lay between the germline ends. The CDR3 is CASSPDSANTGELFF. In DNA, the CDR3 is TGTGCCAGCAGCCCGGACAGTGCGAACACCGGGGAGCTGTTTTTT.

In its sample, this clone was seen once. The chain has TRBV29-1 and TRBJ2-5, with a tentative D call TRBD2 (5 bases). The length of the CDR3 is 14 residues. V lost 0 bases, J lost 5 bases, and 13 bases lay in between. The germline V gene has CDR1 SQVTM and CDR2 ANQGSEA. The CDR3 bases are TGCAGCGTTGAAGATCGGGGTGCTGGGGAGACCCAGTACTTC. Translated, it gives CSVEDRGAGETQYF.

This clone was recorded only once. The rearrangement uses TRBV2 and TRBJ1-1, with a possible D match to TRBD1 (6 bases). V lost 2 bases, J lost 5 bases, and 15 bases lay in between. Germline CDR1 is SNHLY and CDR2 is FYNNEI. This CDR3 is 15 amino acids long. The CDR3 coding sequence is TGTGCCAGCAGTGAAAGGGCAGGGAGGGGGACTGAAGCTTTCTTT. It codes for CASSERAGRGTEAFF.

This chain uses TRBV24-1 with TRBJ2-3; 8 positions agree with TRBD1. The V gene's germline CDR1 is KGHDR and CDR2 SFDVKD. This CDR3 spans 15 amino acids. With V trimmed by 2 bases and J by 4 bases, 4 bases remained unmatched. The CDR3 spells CATSDSGQGSDTQYF. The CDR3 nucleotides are TGTGCCACCAGTGATTCAGGACAGGGATCAGATACGCAGTATTTT.

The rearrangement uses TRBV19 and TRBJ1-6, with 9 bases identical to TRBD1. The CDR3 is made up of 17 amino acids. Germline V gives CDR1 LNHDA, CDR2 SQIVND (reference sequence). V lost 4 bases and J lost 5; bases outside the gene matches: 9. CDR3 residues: CASSNSGTGFNNSPLHF. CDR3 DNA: TGTGCCAGTAGTAATTCCGGGACAGGGTTTAATAATTCACCCCTCCACTTT.

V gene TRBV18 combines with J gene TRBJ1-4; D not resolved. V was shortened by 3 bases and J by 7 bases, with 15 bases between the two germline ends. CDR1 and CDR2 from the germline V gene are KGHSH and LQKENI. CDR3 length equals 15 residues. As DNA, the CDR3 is TGTGCCAGCTCACCTACAGAAAACCGGGGTGAAAAACTGTTTTTT. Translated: CASSPTENRGEKLFF.

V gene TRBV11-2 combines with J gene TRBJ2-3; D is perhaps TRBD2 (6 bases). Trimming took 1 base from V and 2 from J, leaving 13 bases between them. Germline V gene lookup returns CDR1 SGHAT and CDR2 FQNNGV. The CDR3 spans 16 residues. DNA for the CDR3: TGTGCCAGCAGCTTAGTTGGTGCGGGGATCACAGATACGCAGTATTTT. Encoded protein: CASSLVGAGITDTQYF. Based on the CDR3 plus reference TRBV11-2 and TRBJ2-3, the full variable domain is EAGVAQSPRYKIIEKRQSVAFWCNPISGHATLYWYQQILGQGPKLLIQFQNNGVVDDSQLPKDRFSAERLKGVDSTLKIQPAKLEDSAVYLCASSLVGAGITDTQYFGPGTRLTVL.

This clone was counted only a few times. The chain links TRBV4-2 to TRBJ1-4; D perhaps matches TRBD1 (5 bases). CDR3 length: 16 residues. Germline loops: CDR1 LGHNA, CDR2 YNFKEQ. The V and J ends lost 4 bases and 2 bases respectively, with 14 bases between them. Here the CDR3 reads CASSPSGGSTNEKLFF. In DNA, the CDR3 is TGTGCCAGCAGCCCTTCCGGGGGGTCTACTAATGAAAAACTGTTTTTT.

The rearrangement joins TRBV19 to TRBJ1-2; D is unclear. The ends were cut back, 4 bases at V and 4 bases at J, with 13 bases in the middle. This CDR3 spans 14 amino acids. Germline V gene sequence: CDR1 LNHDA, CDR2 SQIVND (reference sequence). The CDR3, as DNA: TGTGCCAGTAGTACAGCGGTCGAAGGCTATGGCTACACCTTC. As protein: CASSTAVEGYGYTF. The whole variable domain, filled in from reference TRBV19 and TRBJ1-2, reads DGGITQSPKYLFRKEGQNVTLSCEQNLNHDAMYWYRQDPGQGLRLIYYSQIVNDFQKGDIAEGYSVSREKKESFPLTVTSAQKNPTAFYLCASSTAVEGYGYTFGSGTRLTVV.

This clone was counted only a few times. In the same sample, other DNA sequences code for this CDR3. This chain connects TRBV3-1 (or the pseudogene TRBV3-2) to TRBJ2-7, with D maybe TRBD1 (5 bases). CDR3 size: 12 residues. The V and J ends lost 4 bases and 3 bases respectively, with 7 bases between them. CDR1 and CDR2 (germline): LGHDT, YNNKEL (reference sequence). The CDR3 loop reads CASSPQGYEQYF. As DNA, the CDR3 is TGTGCCAGCAGCCCTCAGGGCTACGAGCAGTACTTC.

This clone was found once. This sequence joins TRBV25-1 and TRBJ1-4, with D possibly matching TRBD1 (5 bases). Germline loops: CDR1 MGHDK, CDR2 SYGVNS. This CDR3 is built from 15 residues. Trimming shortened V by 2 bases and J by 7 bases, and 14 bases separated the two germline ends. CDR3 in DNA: TGTGCCAGCAGTGAAGAGGGCAGGGAGGGTGAAAAACTGTTTTTT. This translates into CASSEEGREGEKLFF.

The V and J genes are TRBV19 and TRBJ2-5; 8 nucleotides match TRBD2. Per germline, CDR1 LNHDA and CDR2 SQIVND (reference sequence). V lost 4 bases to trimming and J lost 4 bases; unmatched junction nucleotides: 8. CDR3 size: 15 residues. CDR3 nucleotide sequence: TGTGCCAGTAGTAGGCAGCGGGGGACGGGAGAGACCCAGTACTTC. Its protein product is CASSRQRGTGETQYF.

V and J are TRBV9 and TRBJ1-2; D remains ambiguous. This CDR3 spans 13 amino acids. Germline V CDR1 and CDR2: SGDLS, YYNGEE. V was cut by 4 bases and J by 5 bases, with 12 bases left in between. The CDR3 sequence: CASSPREVYGYTF. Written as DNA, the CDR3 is TGTGCCAGCAGCCCACGGGAAGTATATGGCTACACCTTC.

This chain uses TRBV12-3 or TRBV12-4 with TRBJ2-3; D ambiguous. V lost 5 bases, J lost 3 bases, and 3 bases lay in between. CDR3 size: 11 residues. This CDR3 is CASSQTDTQYF. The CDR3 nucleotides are TGTGCCAGCAGTCAGACAGATACGCAGTATTTT.

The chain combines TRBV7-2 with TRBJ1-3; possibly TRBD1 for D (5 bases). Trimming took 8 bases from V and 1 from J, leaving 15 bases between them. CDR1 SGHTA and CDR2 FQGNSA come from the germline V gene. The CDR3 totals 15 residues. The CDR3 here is CASSSWGDSGNTIYF. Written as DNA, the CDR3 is TGTGCCAGCTCCAGTTGGGGGGATTCTGGAAACACCATATATTTT.

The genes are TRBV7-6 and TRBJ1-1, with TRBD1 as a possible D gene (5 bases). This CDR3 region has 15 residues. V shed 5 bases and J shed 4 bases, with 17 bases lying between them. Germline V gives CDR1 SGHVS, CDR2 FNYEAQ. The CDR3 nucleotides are TGTGCCAGCAGCCCAGGAGGGGCGAGGATCACTGAAGCTTTCTTT. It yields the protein CASSPGGARITEAFF.

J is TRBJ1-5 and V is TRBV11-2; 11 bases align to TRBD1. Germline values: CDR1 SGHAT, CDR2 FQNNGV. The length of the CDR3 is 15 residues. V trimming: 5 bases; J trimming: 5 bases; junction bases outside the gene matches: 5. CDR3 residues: CASSRGQGAYQPQHF. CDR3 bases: TGTGCCAGCAGCCGAGGACAGGGGGCTTATCAGCCCCAGCATTTT.

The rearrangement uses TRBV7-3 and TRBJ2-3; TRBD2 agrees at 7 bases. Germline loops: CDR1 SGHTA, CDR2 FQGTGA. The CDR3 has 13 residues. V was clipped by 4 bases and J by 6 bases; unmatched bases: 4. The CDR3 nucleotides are TGTGCCAGCAGCTCGCCGACTAGCGATACGCAGTATTTT. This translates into CASSSPTSDTQYF.

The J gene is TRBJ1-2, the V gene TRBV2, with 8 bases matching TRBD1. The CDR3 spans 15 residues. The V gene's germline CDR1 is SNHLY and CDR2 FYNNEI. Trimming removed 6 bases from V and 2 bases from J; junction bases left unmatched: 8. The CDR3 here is CASRLDRAENYGYTF. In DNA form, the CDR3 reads TGTGCCAGCAGATTGGACAGGGCTGAGAACTATGGCTACACCTTC. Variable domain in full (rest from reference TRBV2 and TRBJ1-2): EPEVTQTPSHQVTQMGQEVILRCVPISNHLYFYWYRQILGQKVEFLVSFYNNEISEKSEIFDDQFSVERPDGSNFTLKIRSTKLEDSAMYFCASRLDRAENYGYTFGSGTRLTVV.

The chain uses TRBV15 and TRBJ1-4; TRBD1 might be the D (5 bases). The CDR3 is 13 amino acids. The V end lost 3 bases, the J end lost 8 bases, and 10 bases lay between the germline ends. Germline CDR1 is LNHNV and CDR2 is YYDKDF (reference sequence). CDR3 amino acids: CATSSLRGEKLFF. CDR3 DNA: TGTGCCACCAGCAGCTTACGGGGGGAAAAACTGTTTTTT.

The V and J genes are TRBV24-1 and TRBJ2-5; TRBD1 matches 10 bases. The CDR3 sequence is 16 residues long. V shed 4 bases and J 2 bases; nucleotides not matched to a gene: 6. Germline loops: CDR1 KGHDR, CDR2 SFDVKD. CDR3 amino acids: CATSEPGTGVQETQYF. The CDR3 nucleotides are TGTGCCACCAGTGAACCCGGGACAGGGGTACAAGAGACCCAGTACTTC.

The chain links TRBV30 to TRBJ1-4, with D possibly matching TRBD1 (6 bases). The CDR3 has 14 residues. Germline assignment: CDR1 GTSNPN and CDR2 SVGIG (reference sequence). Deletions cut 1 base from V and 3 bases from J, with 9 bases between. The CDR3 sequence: CAWSAQGPNEKLFF. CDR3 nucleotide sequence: TGTGCCTGGAGTGCTCAGGGGCCTAATGAAAAACTGTTTTTT.

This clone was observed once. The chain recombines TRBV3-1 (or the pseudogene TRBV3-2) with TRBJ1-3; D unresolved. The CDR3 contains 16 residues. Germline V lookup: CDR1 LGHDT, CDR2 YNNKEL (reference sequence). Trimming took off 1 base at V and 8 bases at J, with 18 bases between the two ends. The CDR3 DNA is TGTGCCAGCAGCCAAGGGACGCCCGGGGTTGAGGACACCATATATTTT. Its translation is CASSQGTPGVEDTIYF.

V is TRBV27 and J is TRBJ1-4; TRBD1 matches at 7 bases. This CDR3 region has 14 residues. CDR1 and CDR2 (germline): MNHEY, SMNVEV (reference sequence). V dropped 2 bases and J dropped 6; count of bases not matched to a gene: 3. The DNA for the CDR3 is TGTGCCAGCAGTTTACTGGGGACAGATGAAAAACTGTTTTTT. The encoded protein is CASSLLGTDEKLFF.

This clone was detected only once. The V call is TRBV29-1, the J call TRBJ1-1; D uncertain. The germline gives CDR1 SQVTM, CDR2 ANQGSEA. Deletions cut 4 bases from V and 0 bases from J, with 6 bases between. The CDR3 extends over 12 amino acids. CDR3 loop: CSVVKMNTEAFF. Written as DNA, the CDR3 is TGCAGCGTTGTCAAAATGAACACTGAAGCTTTCTTT.

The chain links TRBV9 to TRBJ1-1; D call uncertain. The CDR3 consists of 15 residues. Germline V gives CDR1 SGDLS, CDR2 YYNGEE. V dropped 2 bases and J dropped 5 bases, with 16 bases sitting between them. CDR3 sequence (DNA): TGTGCCAGCAGCGTCGCAGGTAAAAAGGCGACTGAAGCTTTCTTT. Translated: CASSVAGKKATEAFF.

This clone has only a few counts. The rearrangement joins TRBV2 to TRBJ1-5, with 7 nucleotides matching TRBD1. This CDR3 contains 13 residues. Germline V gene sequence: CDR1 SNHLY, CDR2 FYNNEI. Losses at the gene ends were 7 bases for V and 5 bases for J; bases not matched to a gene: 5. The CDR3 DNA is TGTGCCAGCAACGACAGGGCAGATCAGCCCCAGCATTTT. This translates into CASNDRADQPQHF.

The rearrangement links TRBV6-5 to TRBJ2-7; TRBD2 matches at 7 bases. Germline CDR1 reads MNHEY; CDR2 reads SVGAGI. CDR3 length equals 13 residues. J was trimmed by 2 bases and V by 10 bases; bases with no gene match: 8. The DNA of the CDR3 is TGTGCCACAGCCCGGACTAGAACCTACGAGCAGTACTTC. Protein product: CATARTRTYEQYF.

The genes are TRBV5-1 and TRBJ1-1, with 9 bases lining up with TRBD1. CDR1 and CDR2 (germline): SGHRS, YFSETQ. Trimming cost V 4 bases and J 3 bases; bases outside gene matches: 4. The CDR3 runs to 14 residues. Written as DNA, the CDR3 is TGCGCCAGCAGCCGCAGGACAGGGGACACTGAAGCTTTCTTT. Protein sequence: CASSRRTGDTEAFF.